Presented here are 30 T cell receptor beta chains from one specimen sequenced in a study of T cell responses to AZD1222 COVID-19 vaccine. Generated by immunoSEQ multiplex PCR, the TCRdb table keeps only in-frame clones and is missing some. Of about 50,000 clones in the sample, approximately 85% were seen once. Source: peripheral blood, taken on day 0 of MenACWY control vaccination. The receptor source for this set is an adult in good health.

This chain connects TRBV11-2 to TRBJ2-7, with D unclear. CDR1 and CDR2 (germline): SGHAT, FQNNGV. V lost 4 bases and J lost 1, with 11 bases in between. The CDR3 extends over 14 amino acids. The CDR3 region is CASSSGRPSYEQYF. CDR3 nucleotides: TGTGCCAGCAGCTCGGGCAGACCATCCTACGAGCAGTACTTC.

The chain couples TRBV4-1 to TRBJ2-7; 8 bases align to TRBD1. The CDR3 is 16 residues long. The V segment lost 0 bases and the J segment 3 bases; nucleotides outside the gene matches: 7. CDR1 and CDR2 from the germline V gene are MGHRA and YSYEKL. In DNA, the CDR3 is TGCGCCAGCAGCCAAGATATGACAGGGGACGGCTACGAGCAGTACTTC. Encoded protein: CASSQDMTGDGYEQYF.

The chain combines TRBV5-6 with TRBJ1-1, with unresolved D. Between the trimmed V and J ends, which lost 0 bases and 2 bases, there was a span of 11 bases. The CDR3 consists of 15 residues. Germline V gene data show CDR1 as SGHDT and CDR2 as YYEEEE. The DNA of the CDR3 is TGTGCCAGCAGCTTGGACAGCCTGGTTAACACTGAAGCTTTCTTT. Protein product: CASSLDSLVNTEAFF.

This clone has a single count. The chain joins TRBV5-4 to TRBJ2-3, with TRBD2 matching 15 bases. V gave up 4 bases and J gave up 4 bases; unmatched junction bases: 10. Germline loops: CDR1 SGHNT, CDR2 YYREEE (reference sequence). The CDR3 is 18 amino acids. CDR3 residues: CASSDSGLAGGNADTQYF. DNA of the CDR3: TGTGCCAGCAGCGACTCGGGACTAGCGGGAGGTAACGCAGATACGCAGTATTTT.

The chain couples TRBV7-8 to TRBJ1-5; D is uncertain. The CDR3 loop spans 17 amino acids. Germline CDR1 is SGHVS and CDR2 is FQNEAQ. Trimming cost V 4 bases and J 0 bases, with 16 bases left between them. Here the CDR3 reads CASSYHKRTDSNQPQHF. As DNA, the CDR3 is TGTGCCAGCAGCTACCACAAACGGACTGATAGCAATCAGCCCCAGCATTTT.

In DNA form, the CDR3 reads TGTGCCAGCAGCGTAGGGACTAGCGGGGGGCAGAATGAGCAGTTCTTC. Translation gives CASSVGTSGGQNEQFF. The chain uses TRBV9 and TRBJ2-1, with TRBD2 matching over 14 bases. With V trimmed by 0 bases and J by 7 bases, 3 bases remained unmatched. Germline values: CDR1 SGDLS, CDR2 YYNGEE. The CDR3 is made up of 16 amino acids.

V gene TRBV4-1 combines with J gene TRBJ2-3; D remains ambiguous. The V gene's germline CDR1 is MGHRA and CDR2 YSYEKL. Trimming shortened V by 1 base and J by 6 bases, and 11 bases separated the two germline ends. This CDR3 has 14 residues. This CDR3 reads CASSQGARTDTQYF. CDR3 bases: TGCGCCAGCAGCCAAGGGGCTAGGACCGATACGCAGTATTTT.

V usage is TRBV11-2 and J usage is TRBJ2-7; TRBD2 matches 12 bases. There are 18 residues in the CDR3. CDR1 SGHAT and CDR2 FQNNGV come from the germline V gene. The V and J ends lost 2 bases and 3 bases, in that order; junction bases with no gene match: 11. Here the CDR3 DNA reads TGTGCCAGCAGCTTACTACTAGCGGGAGGAGTAAGGATCTACGAGCAGTACTTC. Amino acids: CASSLLLAGGVRIYEQYF.

This rearrangement joins TRBV6-5 to TRBJ2-7, with 12 bases matching TRBD1. J gave up 5 bases and V 6 bases, and 8 bases lay outside the gene matches. CDR3 length equals 15 residues. Germline V CDR1 and CDR2: MNHEY, SVGAGI. The CDR3 DNA reads as TGTGCCAGCAGAAGAGCCGGGACAGGGGGCCACGAGCAGTACTTC. It yields the protein CASRRAGTGGHEQYF.

This clone occurred once. The chain is built from TRBV7-6 and TRBJ2-2; D is undetermined. Trimming left V 0 bases short and J 5 bases short, with 7 bases between. From germline, CDR1 is SGHVS and CDR2 FNYEAQ. This CDR3 has 14 residues. As DNA, the CDR3 is TGTGCCAGCAGCTTAGCCGGGCAGACCGGGGAGCTGTTTTTT. The encoded protein is CASSLAGQTGELFF.

This clone was seen once. This rearrangement joins TRBV28 to TRBJ1-1, with D possibly TRBD1 on 5 matching bases. The CDR3 spans 12 residues. CDR1 and CDR2 (germline): MDHEN, SYDVKM. Between the trimmed V and J ends, which lost 2 bases and 8 bases, there was a span of 9 bases. The CDR3 is CASSLATAEAFF. The CDR3 bases are TGTGCCAGCAGTTTAGCGACAGCGGAAGCTTTCTTT.

CDR3 bases: TGCAGCGTAGGAGGGACTAGCGGGAGTTACGAGCAGTACTTC. This translates into CSVGGTSGSYEQYF. J is TRBJ2-7 and V is TRBV29-1; 14 nucleotides align to TRBD2. CDR3 size: 14 residues. Germline loops: CDR1 SQVTM, CDR2 ANQGSEA. The V and J ends lost 6 bases and 4 bases, in that order; junction bases with no gene match: 5.

V is TRBV6-4 and J is TRBJ2-1, with 12 bases identical to TRBD2. The CDR3 totals 15 residues. Per the germline V gene, CDR1 is MRHNA and CDR2 is SNTAGT. The J segment lost 6 bases and the V segment lost 0 bases, leaving 0 bases of the junction unmatched. The CDR3 nucleotides read TGTGCCAGCAGTGACTCGACTAGCGGGAGCAATGAGCAGTTCTTC. Encoded protein: CASSDSTSGSNEQFF.

The gene calls are TRBV19 and TRBJ1-5; no clear D. This CDR3 region has 15 residues. V gave up 1 base and J gave up 0 bases, with 7 bases separating them. Germline CDR1 reads LNHDA; CDR2 reads SQIVND (reference sequence). CDR3 coding DNA: TGTGCCAGTAGTATAGGAGGGCTTAGCAATCAGCCCCAGCATTTT. The encoded protein is CASSIGGLSNQPQHF. Full variable domain (remainder filled in from reference TRBV19 and TRBJ1-5): DGGITQSPKYLFRKEGQNVTLSCEQNLNHDAMYWYRQDPGQGLRLIYYSQIVNDFQKGDIAEGYSVSREKKESFPLTVTSAQKNPTAFYLCASSIGGLSNQPQHFGDGTRLSIL.

The CDR3, as DNA: TGTGCCAGTAGTATAAGGAACATTCAGTACTTC. It codes for CASSIRNIQYF. This chain uses TRBV19 with TRBJ2-4; D gene ambiguous. Germline V lookup: CDR1 LNHDA, CDR2 SQIVND (reference sequence). This CDR3 contains 11 residues. V shed 2 bases and J shed 7 bases, with 3 bases lying between them.

In its sample, this clone was seen a few times. V gene TRBV4-2 combines with J gene TRBJ2-2, with a weak D call TRBD2 (5 bases). V was pared by 11 bases and J by 6 bases, with 13 bases between. CDR3 length equals 12 residues. CDR1 and CDR2 from the germline V gene are LGHNA and YNFKEQ. The CDR3 protein is CACRGRPGELFF. The CDR3 DNA is TGTGCCTGCCGAGGGCGGCCCGGGGAGCTGTTTTTT.

The V call is TRBV29-1, the J call TRBJ2-3; D unclear. Germline V lookup: CDR1 SQVTM, CDR2 ANQGSEA. CDR3 length: 12 residues. V was clipped by 3 bases and J by 8 bases, with 12 bases between them. The CDR3 bases are TGCAGCGTTGAGCTGGATTTAGGTACGCAGTATTTT. It yields the protein CSVELDLGTQYF.

The genes are TRBV7-2 and TRBJ2-6; D might be TRBD2 (5 bases). Deletions cut 1 base from V and 0 bases from J, with 7 bases between. From germline, CDR1 is SGHTA and CDR2 FQGNSA. CDR3 size: 16 residues. The DNA of the CDR3 is TGTGCCAGCAGCTTAGTACGGGGCTCTGGGGCCAACGTCCTGACTTTC. It is translated as CASSLVRGSGANVLTF.

The CDR3 sequence is CASSLDSAYEQYF. The CDR3 DNA reads as TGTGCCAGCAGCTTGGACAGCGCCTACGAGCAGTACTTC. The rearrangement uses TRBV5-4 and TRBJ2-7; no clear D. This CDR3 comprises 13 residues. Trimming removed 0 bases at V and 2 bases at J, with 6 bases between. Germline V CDR1 and CDR2: SGHNT, YYREEE (reference sequence).

This chain joins TRBV27 and TRBJ1-2; TRBD1 might be the D (6 bases). Germline CDR1 reads MNHEY; CDR2 reads SMNVEV (reference sequence). This CDR3 spans 15 amino acids. The V gene lost 10 bases and the J gene lost 0 bases, with 18 bases spanning the gap. CDR3 bases: TGTGCCACCCGGGTCCGGACAGCGGCTAACTATGGCTACACCTTC. This encodes CATRVRTAANYGYTF.

V is TRBV2 and J is TRBJ2-1, with D possibly matching TRBD1 (5 bases). The CDR3 totals 13 residues. Germline loops: CDR1 SNHLY, CDR2 FYNNEI. Trimming removed 5 bases at V and 10 bases at J, with 15 bases between. As DNA, the CDR3 is TGTGCCAGCAGTCAGGGTACCCTAGGGGAGCAGTTCTTC. Amino acid sequence: CASSQGTLGEQFF.

V gene TRBV19 combines with J gene TRBJ2-7, with 10 bases lining up with TRBD2. CDR1 LNHDA and CDR2 SQIVND come from the germline V gene (reference sequence). The J segment lost 4 bases and the V segment lost 6 bases, leaving 6 bases of the junction unmatched. The CDR3 runs to 14 residues. CDR3 protein: CASSSLAGVYEQYF. Here the CDR3 DNA reads TGTGCCAGTAGCTCCCTAGCGGGAGTGTACGAGCAGTACTTC.

V gene TRBV11-3 combines with J gene TRBJ1-1; D not certain. The V and J ends lost 5 bases and 1 base respectively, with 11 bases between them. CDR1 SGHNT and CDR2 YENEEA come from the germline V gene. This CDR3 region has 14 residues. CDR3: CASSLRSENTEAFF. The CDR3 DNA is TGTGCCAGCAGCCTACGCTCGGAGAACACTGAAGCTTTCTTT.

The table lists this clone with a count of one. V and J are TRBV6-5 and TRBJ2-7, with D tentatively TRBD2 (6 bases). Germline V gene lookup returns CDR1 MNHEY and CDR2 SVGAGI. Trimming stripped 6 bases from V and 5 bases from J, with 14 bases between. CDR3 length equals 13 residues. CDR3: CASRWGTFDEQYF. The CDR3 coding sequence is TGTGCCAGCAGATGGGGGACTTTCGACGAGCAGTACTTC.

This rearrangement joins TRBV4-1 to TRBJ2-7, with 7 bases identical to TRBD2. Germline V lookup: CDR1 MGHRA, CDR2 YSYEKL. Losses at the gene ends were 4 bases for V and 0 bases for J; bases not matched to a gene: 15. CDR3 length: 18 amino acids. Here the CDR3 reads CASSRLNGASGFSYEQYF. As DNA, the CDR3 is TGCGCCAGCAGCCGTTTAAATGGGGCTAGCGGTTTCTCCTACGAGCAGTACTTC.

The rearrangement uses TRBV11-2 and TRBJ2-3; D not resolved. V dropped 1 base and J dropped 0 bases, with 8 bases sitting between them. Germline V gene lookup returns CDR1 SGHAT and CDR2 FQNNGV. The CDR3 runs to 15 residues. This chain's CDR3 is CASSLAYTSTDTQYF. DNA of the CDR3: TGTGCCAGCAGCTTAGCATATACTAGCACAGATACGCAGTATTTT.

This clone was observed a handful of times. This chain links TRBV27 with TRBJ1-6; no clear D gene. Trimming took 0 bases from V and 8 from J, leaving 5 bases between them. The germline CDR1 and CDR2 sequences are MNHEY and SMNVEV (reference sequence). The CDR3 spans 13 residues. This CDR3 is CASSLSEDSPLHF. As DNA, the CDR3 is TGTGCCAGCAGTTTATCGGAGGATTCACCCCTCCACTTT.

This chain uses TRBV7-9 with TRBJ2-3; 7 bases fit TRBD2. J gave up 5 bases and V 0 bases, and 5 bases lay outside the gene matches. The CDR3 spans 15 residues. The germline V gene has CDR1 SEHNR and CDR2 FQNEAQ (reference sequence). The CDR3 region is CASSLAQPGGDTQYF. For the CDR3, the DNA is TGTGCCAGCAGCTTAGCACAACCGGGGGGAGATACGCAGTATTTT.

The chain links TRBV27 to TRBJ2-7; TRBD2 agrees at 10 bases. V dropped 2 bases and J dropped 0; count of bases not matched to a gene: 4. The germline V gene encodes CDR1 MNHEY and CDR2 SMNVEV (reference sequence). CDR3 length equals 16 residues. This CDR3 is CASSLLTSGNSYEQYF. The CDR3, as DNA: TGTGCCAGCAGTTTACTCACTAGCGGGAACTCCTACGAGCAGTACTTC.

The J gene is TRBJ1-5, the V gene TRBV28, with TRBD1 identical over 11 bases. This CDR3 region has 15 residues. V shed 6 bases, J shed 5 bases, and the junction held 6 bases outside the gene matches. Germline-derived CDR1 and CDR2 are MDHEN and SYDVKM. The CDR3 nucleotides read TGTGCCAGCAGCCCCGGGACAGGGGGTTATCAGCCCCAGCATTTT. Translated, it gives CASSPGTGGYQPQHF.